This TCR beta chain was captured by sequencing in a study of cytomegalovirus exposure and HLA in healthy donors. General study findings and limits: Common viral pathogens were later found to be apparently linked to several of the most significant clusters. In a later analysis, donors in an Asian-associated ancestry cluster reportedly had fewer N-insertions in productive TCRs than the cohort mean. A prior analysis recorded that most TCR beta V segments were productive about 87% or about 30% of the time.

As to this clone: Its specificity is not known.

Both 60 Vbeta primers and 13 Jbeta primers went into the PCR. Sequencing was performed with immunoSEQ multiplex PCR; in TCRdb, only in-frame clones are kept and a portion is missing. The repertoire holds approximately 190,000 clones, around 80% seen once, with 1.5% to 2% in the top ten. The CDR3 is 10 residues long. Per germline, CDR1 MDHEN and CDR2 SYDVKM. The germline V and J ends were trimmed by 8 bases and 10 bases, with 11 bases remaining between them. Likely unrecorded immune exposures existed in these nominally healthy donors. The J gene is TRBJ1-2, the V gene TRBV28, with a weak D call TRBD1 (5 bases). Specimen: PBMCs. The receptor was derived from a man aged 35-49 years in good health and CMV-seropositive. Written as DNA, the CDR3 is TGTGCCAGCCGACAGATAAACTACACCTTC. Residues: CASRQINYTF.